The rows below give T cell receptor beta chains drawn from one sample of a study of cytomegalovirus exposure and HLA in healthy donors. Only in-frame clones appear in the TCRdb table, and some are missing; sequencing was by immunoSEQ multiplex PCR. The table records 85,000 to 90,000 clones, 85% of them present only once. The sample consisted of PBMCs. The receptors derive from a man in his forties in good health and CMV-seropositive. Both conserved end residues are part of each CDR3. Fields, in order: J gene, D gene, V gene, clone size, CDR3 DNA, CDR3 protein. The D gene is left open where the match is weak. The size entry is marked missing in some rows and otherwise reads once, few, many or a size class.

TRBJ1-6 | TRBD1 | TRBV2 | NA | TGTGCCACTGGACAGGGGGCCAGTTCACCCCTCCACTTT | CATGQGASSPLHF
TRBJ2-7 | NA | TRBV28 | NA | TGTGCCAGCAGTTTAAGGCAGGGATTCTACGAGCAGTACTTC | CASSLRQGFYEQYF
TRBJ2-7 | NA | TRBV10-3 | NA | TGTGCCATCAGCCGGGACTCCTCCTCCTACGAGCAGTACTTC | CAISRDSSSYEQYF
TRBJ2-7 | TRBD2 | TRBV18 | NA | TGTGCCAGCTCACCAACCGGGACTAGCGGGGGGGACGAGCAGTACTTC | CASSPTGTSGGDEQYF
TRBJ2-7 | NA | TRBV15 | NA | TGTGCCACCAGCAGCGTGAGTCTGAGCTGGGAGCAGTACTTC | CATSSVSLSWEQYF
TRBJ2-4 | NA | TRBV2 | NA | TGTGCCAGCAGTGATCAGGGACTCGACGTAAACATTCAGTACTTC | CASSDQGLDVNIQYF
TRBJ2-7 | TRBD1 | TRBV10-1 | few | TGCGCCAGCAGTGAGTTACCCGGGACAGGGGGAAATTCCTACGAGCAGTACTTC | CASSELPGTGGNSYEQYF
TRBJ1-6 | TRBD1 | TRBV11-3 | medium-sized | TGTGCCAGCAGCCGGACAGGGCTCAATTCACCCCTCCACTTT | CASSRTGLNSPLHF
TRBJ1-6 | NA | TRBV28 | NA | TGTGCCAGCAGTTTTGGGGGACACGCCTTTGATTCACCCCTCCACTTT | CASSFGGHAFDSPLHF
TRBJ2-1 | TRBD1 | TRBV5-1 | few | TGCGCCAGCAGCCTTAACAGGGGACAGTTCTTC | CASSLNRGQFF
TRBJ2-2 | NA | TRBV5-4 | NA | TGTGCCAGCACCACAAGAAGCGGGAACACCGGGGAGCTGTTTTTT | CASTTRSGNTGELFF
TRBJ1-4 | NA | TRBV28 | NA | TGTGCCAGCAGCTGGACCTCGGGGAATGAAAAACTGTTTTTT | CASSWTSGNEKLFF
TRBJ1-5 | NA | TRBV2 | once | TGTGCCAGCAGTGCCTACATGACAGATAGCAATCAGCCCCAGCATTTT | CASSAYMTDSNQPQHF
TRBJ1-5 | TRBD1 | TRBV6-1 | NA | TGTGCCAGCCATCACAGGGGACATCAGCCCCAGCATTTT | CASHHRGHQPQHF
TRBJ2-1 | TRBD1 | TRBV5-1 | NA | TGCGCCAGCAGCTGGGACAGTAATGAGCAGTTCTTC | CASSWDSNEQFF
TRBJ1-5 | NA | TRBV5-3 | NA | TGTGCCAGAACCCCGACAAGGGGCGAAGAAGGATATAGCAATCAGCCCCAGCATTTT | CARTPTRGEEGYSNQPQHF
TRBJ2-7 | TRBD2 | TRBV5-1 | NA | TGCGCCAGCAGCCCCCTAGCGGGAGCGGGCTACGAGCAGTACTTC | CASSPLAGAGYEQYF
TRBJ1-5 | TRBD1 | TRBV19 | NA | TGTGCCAGTAGTATTAAAGGGGGCACATACAATCAGCCCCAGCATTTT | CASSIKGGTYNQPQHF
TRBJ1-4 | TRBD1 | TRBV18 | NA | TGTGCCAGCTCACCCAGACAGGGGGCTGAAAAACTGTTTTTT | CASSPRQGAEKLFF
TRBJ1-5 | NA | TRBV7-9 | NA | TGTTCCAGCAGCATAGCGCCGACCCGGGGGTCCAATCAGCCCCAGCATTTT | CSSSIAPTRGSNQPQHF
TRBJ2-1 | TRBD2 | TRBV6-1 | NA | TGTGCCAGCAGACCGGGACTAGGCTATTACAATGAGCAGTTCTTC | CASRPGLGYYNEQFF
TRBJ2-2 | TRBD1 | TRBV10-3 | NA | TGTGCCATCAATGACAGGGGAAGGGACACCGGGGAGCTGTTTTTT | CAINDRGRDTGELFF
TRBJ1-2 | NA | TRBV11-1 | NA | TGTGCCAGCAGCTTATCTGGAGGGGACTATGGCTACACCTTC | CASSLSGGDYGYTF
TRBJ2-5 | TRBD2 | TRBV9 | NA | TGTGCCAGCAGCCACCCGACTAGCGGGAGTTCTGGGACCCAGTACTTC | CASSHPTSGSSGTQYF
TRBJ2-3 | TRBD1 | TRBV6-4 | NA | TGTGCCAGCAGTGACTCGAGTTCAGGGGGTGAAGATACGCAGTATTTT | CASSDSSSGGEDTQYF
TRBJ2-7 | TRBD1 | TRBV2 | NA | TGTGCCAGCAGTGAGCTGAATGGGGCAGGGGGCACCTACGAGCAGTACTTC | CASSELNGAGGTYEQYF
TRBJ2-5 | NA | TRBV6-1 | few | TGTGCCAGCCGTCAGGGGGAGACCCAGTACTTC | CASRQGETQYF
TRBJ2-6 | NA | TRBV19 | NA | TGTGCCAGTAGTATTAGAGCCGGGACACCTCCCTCTGGGGCCAACGTCCTGACTTTC | CASSIRAGTPPSGANVLTF
TRBJ2-1 | TRBD2 | TRBV7-9 | NA | TGTGCCAGCAGAGCCGCAGCGGGGGCCTACAATGAGCAGTTCTTC | CASRAAAGAYNEQFF
TRBJ2-7 | TRBD1 | TRBV6-5 | NA | TGTGCCAGCAGGCCGACAGGGGACTACGAGCAGTACTTC | CASRPTGDYEQYF
TRBJ2-5 | TRBD1 | TRBV5-1 | NA | TGCGCCAGCAGCTTGGGTCAGGGGGAAACGGAGACCCAGTACTTC | CASSLGQGETETQYF
TRBJ2-5 | TRBD2 | TRBV6-5 | NA | TGTGCCAGCAGTTACGTTCGGGGGGGCCGCGGGGAGACCCAGTACTTC | CASSYVRGGRGETQYF
TRBJ2-7 | NA | TRBV10-2 | NA | TGCGCCAGCAGTCAGCTCCTGAGCGTTGGCGAGCAGTACTTC | CASSQLLSVGEQYF
TRBJ2-7 | NA | TRBV29-1 | NA | TGCAGCGTTGTAGAGGCAGGGAAAGGCGAGCAGTACTTC | CSVVEAGKGEQYF
TRBJ2-5 | NA | TRBV5-4 | NA | TGTGCCAGCAGCTTCGGGGGGCCCCAAGAGACCCAGTACTTC | CASSFGGPQETQYF
TRBJ2-7 | TRBD2 | TRBV6-6 | NA | TGTGCCAGCAGCCGGGCGGGAGTTCCCTACGAGCAGTACTTC | CASSRAGVPYEQYF
TRBJ2-7 | TRBD1 | TRBV6-6 | NA | TGTGCCAGCAGCAGCCCTGGACAGGTCTACGAGCAGTACTTC | CASSSPGQVYEQYF
TRBJ2-6 | TRBD1 | TRBV7-7 | NA | TGTGCTAGCAGCCAGGGACAGGCTCAAGTCTCTGGGGCCAACGTCCTGACTTTC | CASSQGQAQVSGANVLTF
TRBJ1-2 | TRBD1 | TRBV2 | NA | TGTGCCAGCAGTGGGGCCGGACAGGTAAATGGCTACACCTTC | CASSGAGQVNGYTF
TRBJ2-5 | TRBD2 | TRBV5-1 | NA | TGCGCCAGCAGCCCAGGACTAGCGGGAGAGACCCAGTACTTC | CASSPGLAGETQYF
TRBJ2-7 | NA | TRBV12-5 | NA | TGTGCTAGTGGGCTCCGGGACTCCTACGAGCAGTACTTC | CASGLRDSYEQYF
TRBJ2-3 | TRBD1 | TRBV5-1 | NA | TGCGCCAGCAGTAAGACAGGGACCACAGATACGCAGTATTTT | CASSKTGTTDTQYF
TRBJ2-2 | TRBD2 | TRBV2 | NA | TGTGCCAGCAACCCCATTGGGGGGGCCGGGGAGCTGTTTTTT | CASNPIGGAGELFF
TRBJ2-7 | TRBD1 | TRBV11-3 | NA | TGTGCCAGCAGCTTAGGAGACAGGGGACACGAGCAGTACTTC | CASSLGDRGHEQYF
TRBJ2-3 | NA | TRBV15 | NA | TGTGCCACCAGCAGTGAGACTACCTTCACAGATACGCAGTATTTT | CATSSETTFTDTQYF
TRBJ2-7 | TRBD2 | TRBV7-2 | NA | TGTGCCAGCAGCTTTAGCGGGAGCTCCTACGAGCAGTACTTC | CASSFSGSSYEQYF